The entry below describes one TCR beta chain. Its antigen remains unidentified. This CDR3 is built from 14 residues. CDR1 and CDR2 (germline): DFQATT, SNEGSKA (reference sequence). V was cut by 4 bases and J by 3 bases, with 15 bases left in between. Each cDNA held unique molecular identifiers, and template switching gave it a universal primer site. A single record per CDR3 protein comes from TCRdb applying MiXCR to the 5' RACE reads. The profile shows 1.5 million or so distinct CDR3 sequences, about 32% of them singletons. The sample belongs to a study of identical twins. Overall study results and limits: The study found weaker excess twin sharing in beta out-of-frame sequences. With abundant cord blood beta clonotypes, insertions were fewer; memory repertoires showed no such pattern.

The sample was cord blood. J is TRBJ1-2 and V is TRBV20-1, with D possibly TRBD1 on 6 matching bases. This receptor was obtained from a newborn girl in good health. Here the CDR3 reads CSATRGPPYYGYTF. As DNA, the CDR3 is TGCAGTGCTACCAGGGGCCCCCCTTACTATGGCTACACCTTC.